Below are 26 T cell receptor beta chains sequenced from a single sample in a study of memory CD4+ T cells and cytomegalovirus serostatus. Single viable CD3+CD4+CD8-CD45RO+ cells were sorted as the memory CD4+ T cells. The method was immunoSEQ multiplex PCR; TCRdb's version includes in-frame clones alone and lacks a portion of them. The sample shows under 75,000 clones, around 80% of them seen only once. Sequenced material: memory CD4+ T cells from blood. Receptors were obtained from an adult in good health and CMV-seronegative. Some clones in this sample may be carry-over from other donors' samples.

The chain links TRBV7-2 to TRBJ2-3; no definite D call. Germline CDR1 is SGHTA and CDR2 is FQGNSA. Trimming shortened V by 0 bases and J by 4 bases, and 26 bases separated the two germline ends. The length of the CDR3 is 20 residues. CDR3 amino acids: CASSLAVSAGLILNSDTQYF. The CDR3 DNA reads TGTGCCAGCAGCTTAGCGGTTTCGGCAGGTTTGATACTGAATTCAGATACGCAGTATTTT.

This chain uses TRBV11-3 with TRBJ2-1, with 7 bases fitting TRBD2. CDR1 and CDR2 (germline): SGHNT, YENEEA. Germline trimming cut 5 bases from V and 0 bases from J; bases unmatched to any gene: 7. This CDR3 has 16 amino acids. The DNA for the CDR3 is TGTGCCAGCAGCAGTGGGGGGGGAAGCTCCTACAATGAGCAGTTCTTC. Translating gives CASSSGGGSSYNEQFF.

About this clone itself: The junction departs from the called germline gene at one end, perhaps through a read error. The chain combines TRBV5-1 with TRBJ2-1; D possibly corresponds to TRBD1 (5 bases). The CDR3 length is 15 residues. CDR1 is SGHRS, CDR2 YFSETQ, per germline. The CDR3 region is CASSLSTVGANEQFF. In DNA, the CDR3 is TGCGCCAGTAGCTTGTCGACAGTAGGGGCCAATGAGCAGTTCTTC.

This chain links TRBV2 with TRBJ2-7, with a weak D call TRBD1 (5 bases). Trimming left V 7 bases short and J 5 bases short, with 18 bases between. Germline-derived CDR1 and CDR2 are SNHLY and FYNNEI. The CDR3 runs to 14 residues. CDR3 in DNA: TGTGCCAGCAAGGTCGTCTCTACAGGAGACGAGCAGTACTTC. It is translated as CASKVVSTGDEQYF. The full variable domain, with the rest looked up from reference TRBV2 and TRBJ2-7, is EPEVTQTPSHQVTQMGQEVILRCVPISNHLYFYWYRQILGQKVEFLVSFYNNEISEKSEIFDDQFSVERPDGSNFTLKIRSTKLEDSAMYFCASKVVSTGDEQYFGPGTRLTVT.

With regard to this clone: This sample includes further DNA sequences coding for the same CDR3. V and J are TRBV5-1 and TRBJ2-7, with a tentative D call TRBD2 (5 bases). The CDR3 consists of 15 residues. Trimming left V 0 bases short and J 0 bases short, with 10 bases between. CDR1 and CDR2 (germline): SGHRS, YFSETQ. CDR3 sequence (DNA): TGCGCCAGCAGCTTGGGAGGGTCCTCCTCCTACGAGCAGTACTTC. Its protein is CASSLGGSSSYEQYF.

This CDR3 reads CASSPPGGAGGAFGPEELFF. Here the CDR3 DNA reads TGCGCCAGCAGCCCTCCCGGGGGAGCGGGGGGGGCTTTTGGCCCAGAGGAGCTGTTTTTT. The V call is TRBV4-1, the J call TRBJ2-2, with 10 bases aligning to TRBD2. The CDR3 consists of 20 residues. CDR1 and CDR2 from the germline V gene are MGHRA and YSYEKL. The trim removed 4 bases at V and 10 bases at J, leaving 24 bases unmatched.

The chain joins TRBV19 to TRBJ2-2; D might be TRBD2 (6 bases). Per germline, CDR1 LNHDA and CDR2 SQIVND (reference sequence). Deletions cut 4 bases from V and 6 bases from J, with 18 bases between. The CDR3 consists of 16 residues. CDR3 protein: CASSTSWRAVSGELFF. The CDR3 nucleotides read TGTGCCAGTAGTACCTCCTGGAGGGCCGTATCCGGGGAGCTGTTTTTT.

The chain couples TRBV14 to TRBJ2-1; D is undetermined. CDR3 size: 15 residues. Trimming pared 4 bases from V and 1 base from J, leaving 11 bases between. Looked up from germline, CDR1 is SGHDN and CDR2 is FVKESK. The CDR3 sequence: CASSRPDGSYNEQFF. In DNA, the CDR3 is TGTGCCAGCAGCCGACCGGACGGATCCTACAATGAGCAGTTCTTC.

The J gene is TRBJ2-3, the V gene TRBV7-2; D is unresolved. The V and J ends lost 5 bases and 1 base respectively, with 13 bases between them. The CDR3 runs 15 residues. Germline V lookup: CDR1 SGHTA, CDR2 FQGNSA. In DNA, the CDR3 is TGTGCCAGCAGCCAAACAGTTCTAGGCACAGATACGCAGTATTTT. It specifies CASSQTVLGTDTQYF. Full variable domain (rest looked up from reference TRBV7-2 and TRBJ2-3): GAGVSQSPSNKVTEKGKDVELRCDPISGHTALYWYRQSLGQGLEFLIYFQGNSAPDKSGLPSDRFSAERTGGSVSTLTIQRTQQEDSAVYLCASSQTVLGTDTQYFGPGTRLTVL.

CDR3 DNA sequence: TGTGCCAGCAGCTTGAGGGGTGGCTACACCTTC. This sequence encodes CASSLRGGYTF. The chain carries TRBV13 and TRBJ1-2, with D perhaps matching TRBD1 (5 bases). Trimming removed 3 bases from V and 7 bases from J, with 6 bases in between. This CDR3 is built from 11 residues. The germline V gene encodes CDR1 PRHDT and CDR2 FYEKMQ (reference sequence).

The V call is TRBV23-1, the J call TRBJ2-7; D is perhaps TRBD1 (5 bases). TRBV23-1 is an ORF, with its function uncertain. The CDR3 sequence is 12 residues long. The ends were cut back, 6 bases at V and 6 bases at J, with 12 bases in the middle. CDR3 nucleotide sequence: TGCGCCAGCAGGAACAGGCCCATCGAGCAGTACTTC. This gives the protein CASRNRPIEQYF.

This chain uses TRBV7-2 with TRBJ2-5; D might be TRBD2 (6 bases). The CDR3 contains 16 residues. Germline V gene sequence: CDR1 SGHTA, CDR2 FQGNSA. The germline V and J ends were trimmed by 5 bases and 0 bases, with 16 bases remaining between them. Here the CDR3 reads CASSQWGAGNQETQYF. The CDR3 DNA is TGTGCCAGCAGCCAGTGGGGCGCGGGGAACCAAGAGACCCAGTACTTC. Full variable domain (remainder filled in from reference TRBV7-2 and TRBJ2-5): GAGVSQSPSNKVTEKGKDVELRCDPISGHTALYWYRQSLGQGLEFLIYFQGNSAPDKSGLPSDRFSAERTGGSVSTLTIQRTQQEDSAVYLCASSQWGAGNQETQYFGPGTRLLVL.

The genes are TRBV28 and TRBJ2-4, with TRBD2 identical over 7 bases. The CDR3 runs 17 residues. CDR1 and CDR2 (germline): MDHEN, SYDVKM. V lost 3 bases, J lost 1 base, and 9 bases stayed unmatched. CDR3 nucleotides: TGTGCCAGCAGTTTTTCGTACGGGGGGTTGGCCAAAAACATTCAGTACTTC. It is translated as CASSFSYGGLAKNIQYF.

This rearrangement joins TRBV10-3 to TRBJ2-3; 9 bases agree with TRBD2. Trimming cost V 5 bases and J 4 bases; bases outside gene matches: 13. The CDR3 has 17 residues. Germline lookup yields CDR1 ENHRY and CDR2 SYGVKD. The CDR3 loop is CAISQGGGRGAADTQYF. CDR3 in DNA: TGTGCCATCAGTCAGGGGGGCGGGAGGGGAGCCGCAGATACGCAGTATTTT.

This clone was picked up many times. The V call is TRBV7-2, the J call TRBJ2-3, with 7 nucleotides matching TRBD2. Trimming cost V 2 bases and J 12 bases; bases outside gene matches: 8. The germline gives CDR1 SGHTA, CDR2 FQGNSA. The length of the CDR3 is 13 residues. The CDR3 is CASSLSPGLDQYF. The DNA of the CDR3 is TGTGCCAGCAGCTTATCTCCCGGACTAGATCAGTATTTT.

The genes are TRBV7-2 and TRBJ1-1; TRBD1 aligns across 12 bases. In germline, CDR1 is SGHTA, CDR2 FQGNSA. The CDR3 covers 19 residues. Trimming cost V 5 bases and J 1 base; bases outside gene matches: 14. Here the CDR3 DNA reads TGTGCCAGCAGCGCCCCCCGAGTGGGACAGGGGGCTCGGAACACTGAAGCTTTCTTT. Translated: CASSAPRVGQGARNTEAFF.

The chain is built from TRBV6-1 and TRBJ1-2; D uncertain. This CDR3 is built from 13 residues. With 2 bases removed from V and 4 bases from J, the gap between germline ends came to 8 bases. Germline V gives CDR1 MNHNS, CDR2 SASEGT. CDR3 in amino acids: CASSETQTYGYTF. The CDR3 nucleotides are TGTGCCAGCAGTGAAACGCAGACCTATGGCTACACCTTC.

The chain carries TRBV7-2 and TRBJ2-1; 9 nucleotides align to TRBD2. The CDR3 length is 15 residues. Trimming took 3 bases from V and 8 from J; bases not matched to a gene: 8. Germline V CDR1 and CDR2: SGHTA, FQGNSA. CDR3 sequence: CASSLAGGALYEQFF. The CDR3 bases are TGTGCCAGCAGCTTGGCGGGGGGGGCCCTCTATGAGCAGTTCTTC.

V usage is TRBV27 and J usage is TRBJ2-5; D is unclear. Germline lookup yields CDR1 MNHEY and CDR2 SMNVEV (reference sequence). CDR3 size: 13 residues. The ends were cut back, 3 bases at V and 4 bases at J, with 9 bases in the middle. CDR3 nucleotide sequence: TGTGCCAGCAGTTTCAGACCGCGAGAGACCCAGTACTTC. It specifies CASSFRPRETQYF.

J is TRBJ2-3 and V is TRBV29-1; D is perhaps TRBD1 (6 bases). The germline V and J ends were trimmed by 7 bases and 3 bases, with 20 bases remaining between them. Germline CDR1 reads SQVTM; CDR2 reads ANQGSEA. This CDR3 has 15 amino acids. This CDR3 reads CSAGLRDTGTDTQYF. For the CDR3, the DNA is TGCAGCGCTGGGTTACGGGACACCGGTACAGATACGCAGTATTTT.

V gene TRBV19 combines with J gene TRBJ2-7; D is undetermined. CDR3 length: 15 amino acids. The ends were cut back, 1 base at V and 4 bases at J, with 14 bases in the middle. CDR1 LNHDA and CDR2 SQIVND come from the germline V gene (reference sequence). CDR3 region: CASSIAPRRGYEQYF. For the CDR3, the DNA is TGTGCCAGTAGTATAGCCCCTAGGAGAGGATACGAGCAGTACTTC.

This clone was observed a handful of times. CDR3 residues: CASGQSSYNEQFF. In DNA form, the CDR3 reads TGTGCCAGCGGGCAGAGCTCCTACAATGAGCAGTTCTTC. The genes are TRBV7-2 and TRBJ2-1; D gene ambiguous. Germline loops: CDR1 SGHTA, CDR2 FQGNSA. CDR3 length: 13 amino acids. Trimming took 8 bases from V and 0 from J, leaving 8 bases between them.

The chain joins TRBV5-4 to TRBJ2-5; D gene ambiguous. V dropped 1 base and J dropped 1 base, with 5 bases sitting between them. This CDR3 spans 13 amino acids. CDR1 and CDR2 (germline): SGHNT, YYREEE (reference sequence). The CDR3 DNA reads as TGTGCCAGCAGCTTGCCAAGCCAAGAGACCCAGTACTTC. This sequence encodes CASSLPSQETQYF. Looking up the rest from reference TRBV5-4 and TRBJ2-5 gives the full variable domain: ETGVTQSPTHLIKTRGQQVTLRCSSQSGHNTVSWYQQALGQGPQFIFQYYREEENGRGNFPPRFSGLQFPNYSSELNVNALELDDSALYLCASSLPSQETQYFGPGTRLLVL.

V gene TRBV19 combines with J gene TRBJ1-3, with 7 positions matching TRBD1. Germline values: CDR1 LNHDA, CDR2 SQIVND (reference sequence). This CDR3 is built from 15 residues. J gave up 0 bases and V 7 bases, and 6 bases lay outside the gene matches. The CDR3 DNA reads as TGTGCCAGTACCCCGGACAGGAGCTCTGGAAACACCATATATTTT. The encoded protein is CASTPDRSSGNTIYF.

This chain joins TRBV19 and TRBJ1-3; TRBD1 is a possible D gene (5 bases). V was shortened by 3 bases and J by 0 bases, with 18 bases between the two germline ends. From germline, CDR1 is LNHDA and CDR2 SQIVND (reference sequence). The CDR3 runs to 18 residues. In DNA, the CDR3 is TGTGCCAGTAGTATTTGGGGCCAAGGACGTCTCTCTGGAAACACCATATATTTT. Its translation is CASSIWGQGRLSGNTIYF.

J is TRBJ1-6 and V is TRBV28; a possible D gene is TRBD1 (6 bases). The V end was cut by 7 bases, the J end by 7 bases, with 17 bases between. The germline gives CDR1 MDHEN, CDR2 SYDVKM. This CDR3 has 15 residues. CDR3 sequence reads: CASIHTQGWNSPLHF. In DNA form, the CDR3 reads TGTGCCAGCATCCATACACAGGGCTGGAATTCACCCCTCCACTTT.